A selection of T cell receptor beta chains follows, all from one sample in a study of T cells in narcolepsy. Clones were read by immunoSEQ multiplex PCR, and TCRdb kept only the in-frame ones, dropping some. The sample consists of 30,000 to 35,000 clones, about 81% of them appearing once. Source material: CD45RA- memory CD4+ T cells from PBMCs. These receptors were obtained from a human donor with narcolepsy. Both conserved end residues are part of each CDR3. Each record gives: D gene, clone size, J gene, V gene, CDR3 protein, CDR3 DNA. D genes are given only for firm matches. A clone size is listed for some rows: how often the clone was seen (once, few, many), or a class if it is expanded.

d_call: TRBD2; clone_size: NA; j_call: TRBJ2-5; v_call: TRBV6-5; cdr3_aa: CASSRRTSGGETQYF; cdr3_nt: TGTGCCAGCAGCCGCAGGACTAGCGGGGGGGAGACCCAGTACTTC
d_call: NA; clone_size: NA; j_call: TRBJ1-5; v_call: TRBV28; cdr3_aa: CASSLQGDQPQHF; cdr3_nt: TGTGCCAGCAGTTTACAGGGAGACCAGCCCCAGCATTTT
d_call: TRBD2; clone_size: few; j_call: TRBJ2-7; v_call: TRBV5-1; cdr3_aa: CASSQTLAGGPQEQYF; cdr3_nt: TGCGCCAGCAGCCAGACACTAGCGGGAGGGCCTCAGGAGCAGTACTTC
d_call: TRBD2; clone_size: NA; j_call: TRBJ2-5; v_call: TRBV9; cdr3_aa: CASSLSGGRAQETQYF; cdr3_nt: TGTGCCAGCAGCCTCTCTGGGGGGAGGGCCCAAGAGACCCAGTACTTC
d_call: NA; clone_size: few; j_call: TRBJ2-7; v_call: TRBV6-1; cdr3_aa: CASSGGGVHEQYF; cdr3_nt: TGTGCCAGCAGTGGAGGGGGAGTCCACGAGCAGTACTTC
d_call: NA; clone_size: NA; j_call: TRBJ2-3; v_call: TRBV19; cdr3_aa: CASSIRKDYTDTQYF; cdr3_nt: TGTGCCAGTAGTATACGGAAGGACTACACAGATACGCAGTATTTT
d_call: NA; clone_size: NA; j_call: TRBJ1-4; v_call: TRBV7-2; cdr3_aa: CASSQGQRLEKLFF; cdr3_nt: TGTGCCAGCAGCCAGGGTCAGAGATTAGAAAAACTGTTTTTT
d_call: TRBD1; clone_size: NA; j_call: TRBJ2-3; v_call: TRBV5-1; cdr3_aa: CASTGTGNTDTQYF; cdr3_nt: TGCGCCAGCACGGGGACAGGGAACACAGATACGCAGTATTTT
d_call: TRBD1; clone_size: few; j_call: TRBJ2-1; v_call: TRBV6-5; cdr3_aa: CASSYALGQGNEQFF; cdr3_nt: TGTGCCAGCAGTTACGCACTCGGACAGGGGAATGAGCAGTTCTTC
d_call: TRBD1; clone_size: once; j_call: TRBJ2-1; v_call: TRBV7-3; cdr3_aa: CASSLYRGDEQFF; cdr3_nt: TGTGCCAGCAGCTTATACAGGGGAGATGAGCAGTTCTTC
d_call: NA; clone_size: few; j_call: TRBJ1-4; v_call: TRBV5-1; cdr3_aa: CASSELGGGNEKLFF; cdr3_nt: TGCGCCAGCAGCGAATTAGGGGGAGGTAATGAAAAACTGTTTTTT
d_call: TRBD2; clone_size: NA; j_call: TRBJ2-1; v_call: TRBV5-6; cdr3_aa: CASSTFRGAGGPHEQFF; cdr3_nt: TGTGCCAGCAGCACCTTTCGTGGAGCGGGGGGGCCCCATGAGCAGTTCTTC
d_call: NA; clone_size: few; j_call: TRBJ1-2; v_call: TRBV6-1; cdr3_aa: CASSPTGTSYYGYTF; cdr3_nt: TGTGCCAGCAGTCCGACAGGTACTTCCTACTATGGCTACACCTTC
d_call: NA; clone_size: NA; j_call: TRBJ1-1; v_call: TRBV11-1; cdr3_aa: CASSPRADTEAFF; cdr3_nt: TGTGCCAGCAGCCCCCGGGCCGACACTGAAGCTTTCTTT
d_call: NA; clone_size: NA; j_call: TRBJ1-1; v_call: TRBV5-5; cdr3_aa: CASSLQMVGTEAFF; cdr3_nt: TGTGCCAGCAGCCTGCAGATGGTGGGCACTGAAGCTTTCTTT
d_call: TRBD1; clone_size: NA; j_call: TRBJ2-7; v_call: TRBV5-8; cdr3_aa: CASSLAGTGFYEQYF; cdr3_nt: TGTGCCAGCAGCTTGGCCGGGACAGGGTTCTACGAGCAGTACTTC
d_call: TRBD1; clone_size: NA; j_call: TRBJ1-3; v_call: TRBV30; cdr3_aa: CAWSQGAPGNTIYF; cdr3_nt: TGTGCCTGGAGTCAGGGGGCGCCTGGAAACACCATATATTTT
d_call: TRBD1; clone_size: NA; j_call: TRBJ1-1; v_call: TRBV5-6; cdr3_aa: CASSYSDREGTEAFF; cdr3_nt: TGTGCCAGCAGTTATTCGGACAGGGAAGGTACTGAAGCTTTCTTT
d_call: NA; clone_size: NA; j_call: TRBJ1-6; v_call: TRBV27; cdr3_aa: CASSFLDSPLHF; cdr3_nt: TGTGCCAGCAGTTTCCTGGATTCACCCCTCCACTTT
d_call: NA; clone_size: NA; j_call: TRBJ1-4; v_call: TRBV10-3; cdr3_aa: CAIREGVGEKLFF; cdr3_nt: TGTGCCATCAGGGAAGGGGTAGGGGAAAAACTGTTTTTT
d_call: TRBD2; clone_size: once; j_call: TRBJ2-3; v_call: TRBV7-2; cdr3_aa: CASSFQLAGGTDTQYF; cdr3_nt: TGTGCCAGCAGTTTCCAACTAGCGGGGGGCACAGATACGCAGTATTTT
d_call: NA; clone_size: NA; j_call: TRBJ2-3; v_call: TRBV11-1; cdr3_aa: CASRRFPTDTQYF; cdr3_nt: TGTGCCAGCAGGCGGTTCCCCACAGATACGCAGTATTTT
d_call: TRBD1; clone_size: NA; j_call: TRBJ1-4; v_call: TRBV28; cdr3_aa: CASRSQVTGDEKLFF; cdr3_nt: TGTGCCAGCAGATCACAAGTGACAGGGGATGAAAAACTGTTTTTT
d_call: NA; clone_size: once; j_call: TRBJ1-3; v_call: TRBV7-8; cdr3_aa: CASSYYRGATGNTIYF; cdr3_nt: TGTGCCAGCAGCTATTATCGGGGGGCAACTGGAAACACCATATATTTT
d_call: NA; clone_size: few; j_call: TRBJ1-2; v_call: TRBV6-1; cdr3_aa: CASSETQTTHYGYTF; cdr3_nt: TGTGCCAGCAGTGAAACGCAGACCACACACTATGGCTACACCTTC